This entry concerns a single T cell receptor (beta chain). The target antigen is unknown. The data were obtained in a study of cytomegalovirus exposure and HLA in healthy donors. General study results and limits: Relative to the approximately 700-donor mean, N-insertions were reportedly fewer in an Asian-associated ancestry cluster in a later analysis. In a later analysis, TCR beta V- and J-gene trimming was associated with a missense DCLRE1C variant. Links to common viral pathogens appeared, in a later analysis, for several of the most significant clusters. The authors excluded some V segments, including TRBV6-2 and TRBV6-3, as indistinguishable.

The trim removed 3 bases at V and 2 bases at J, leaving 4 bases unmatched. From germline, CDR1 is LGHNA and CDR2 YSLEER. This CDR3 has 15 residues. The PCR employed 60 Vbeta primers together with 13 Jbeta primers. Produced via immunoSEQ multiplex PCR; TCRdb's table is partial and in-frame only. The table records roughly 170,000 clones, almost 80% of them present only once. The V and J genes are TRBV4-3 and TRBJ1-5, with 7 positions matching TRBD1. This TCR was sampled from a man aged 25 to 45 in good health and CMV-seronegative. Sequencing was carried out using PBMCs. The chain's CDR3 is CASSQDGQGNQPQHF. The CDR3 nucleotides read TGCGCCAGCAGCCAGGATGGACAGGGCAATCAGCCCCAGCATTTT.